This TCR beta chain was retrieved from a study of blood T cell repertoires in COVID-19. About the research overall: Sample material is recorded as cDNA or gDNA derived from T cells, B-cell-depleted T cells, or PBMCs.

Source study methods: From reference gene primer amplification, estimates of nucleated cell counts were derived. Generated by immunoSEQ multiplex PCR, the TCRdb table keeps only in-frame clones and is missing some. From that table come the V and J calls and clone size; the DNA was used to work out D and trimming. The sample contains a few hundred thousand clones, 65% to 85% of which appear only once. The V segment lost 6 bases and the J segment 3 bases; nucleotides outside the gene matches: 7. CDR1 and CDR2 from the germline V gene are LGHNT and FRNRAP. CDR3 size: 16 residues. The rearrangement uses TRBV12-5 and TRBJ2-1, with TRBD2 matching over 11 bases. This receptor was obtained from a woman of 80 years or more with acute or convalescent COVID-19. Sequencing input: peripheral blood. The CDR3: CASGRISGGVYNEQFF. CDR3 DNA: TGTGCTAGTGGCCGAATTAGCGGGGGGGTCTACAATGAGCAGTTCTTC.